The 16 T cell receptor beta chains given below trace back to one sample, sequenced in a study of immune evolution from preneoplasia to lung adenocarcinoma (dated by TCRdb to about 2021). Library creation used the immunoSEQ multiplex PCR assay. Held by TCRdb, this immuneACCESS table contains in-frame sequences only and omits some clones. Under half of the omission traces to an unresolved V gene where checked; the cause of the rest is unknown. The sample includes 4,200 or so clones, with 65% to 85% observed a single time. About an eighth of the sample belongs to the ten largest clones. Sequenced material: FFPE normal lung tissue adjacent to the tumor. Source of these receptors: a person aged 50-75 years with lung adenocarcinoma.

This clone came up once. This chain joins TRBV2 and TRBJ1-1; the D is unclear. Germline V gene lookup returns CDR1 SNHLY and CDR2 FYNNEI. CDR3 length: 13 amino acids. V gave up 5 bases and J gave up 0 bases, with 7 bases separating them. The CDR3 is CASSPMMNTEAFF. The CDR3 DNA sequence: TGTGCCAGCAGTCCCATGATGAACACTGAAGCTTTCTTT.

The rearrangement uses TRBV4-2 and TRBJ1-2; the D is unclear. The germline V and J ends were trimmed by 3 bases and 8 bases, with 7 bases remaining between them. Germline V gene lookup returns CDR1 LGHNA and CDR2 YNFKEQ. This CDR3 spans 11 amino acids. Here the CDR3 reads CASSQGQGYTF. The CDR3 DNA reads as TGTGCCAGCAGCCAGGGTCAGGGCTACACCTTC.

The rearrangement joins TRBV7-9 to TRBJ1-1; the match to TRBD1 covers 7 bases. This CDR3 spans 14 amino acids. V gave up 3 bases and J gave up 2 bases; unmatched junction bases: 3. The germline V gene encodes CDR1 SEHNR and CDR2 FQNEAQ (reference sequence). CDR3 sequence: CASSFGGGNTEAFF. The CDR3 nucleotides are TGTGCCAGCAGCTTTGGAGGGGGCAACACTGAAGCTTTCTTT.

This rearrangement joins TRBV29-1 to TRBJ2-2; the D gene is possibly TRBD1 (6 bases). CDR3 length equals 15 residues. Germline-derived CDR1 and CDR2 are SQVTM and ANQGSEA. V was clipped by 4 bases and J by 7 bases, with 19 bases between them. In DNA form, the CDR3 reads TGCAGCGTTGCCCGAGGGGATACACAGGGCGGGGAGCTGTTTTTT. Translated, it gives CSVARGDTQGGELFF.

This chain connects TRBV7-7 to TRBJ2-1; 8 bases align to TRBD2. Per germline, CDR1 SSHAT and CDR2 FNYEAQ (reference sequence). The CDR3 covers 13 residues. Trimming cost V 1 base and J 9 bases; bases outside gene matches: 2. CDR3 DNA sequence: TGTGCCAGCAGCTTAGACGGGGGGGGTGAGCAGTTCTTC. It translates to CASSLDGGGEQFF. Full variable domain (remainder filled in from reference TRBV7-7 and TRBJ2-1): GAGVSQSPRYKVTKRGQDVTLRCDPISSHATLYWYQQALGQGPEFLTYFNYEAQPDKSGLPSDRFSAERPEGSISTLTIQRTEQRDSAMYRCASSLDGGGEQFFGPGTRLTVL.

The chain is built from TRBV10-3 and TRBJ1-1, with a possible D match to TRBD1 (5 bases). Germline values: CDR1 ENHRY, CDR2 SYGVKD. The V and J ends lost 4 bases and 3 bases respectively, with 9 bases between them. The CDR3 covers 13 residues. Written as DNA, the CDR3 is TGTGCCATCAGTGTGGGGGGGGACACTGAAGCTTTCTTT. It is translated as CAISVGGDTEAFF.

The V and J genes are TRBV11-1 and TRBJ1-2; D is unresolved. The CDR3 loop spans 13 amino acids. From germline, CDR1 is SGHAT and CDR2 FQDESV (reference sequence). V was clipped by 3 bases and J by 0 bases, with 5 bases between them. CDR3 in DNA: TGTGCCAGCAGCTTGTCCACTAACTATGGCTACACCTTC. This translates into CASSLSTNYGYTF. Looking up the rest from reference TRBV11-1 and TRBJ1-2 gives the full variable domain: EAEVAQSPRYKITEKSQAVAFWCDPISGHATLYWYRQILGQGPELLVQFQDESVVDDSQLPKDRFSAERLKGVDSTLKIQPAELGDSAMYLCASSLSTNYGYTFGSGTRLTVV.

The J gene is TRBJ2-7, the V gene TRBV28; TRBD2 might be the D (5 bases). V dropped 5 bases and J dropped 0 bases, with 8 bases sitting between them. The CDR3 consists of 13 residues. CDR1 and CDR2 from the germline V gene are MDHEN and SYDVKM. For the CDR3, the DNA is TGTGCCAGCAGTAGCGGCAGCTCCTACGAGCAGTACTTC. Amino acid sequence: CASSSGSSYEQYF.

This clone appeared a few times. The rearrangement links TRBV11-3 to TRBJ2-1; 9 bases agree with TRBD1. The CDR3 has 15 residues. In germline, CDR1 is SGHNT, CDR2 YENEEA. The V gene end was trimmed by 4 bases and the J gene end by 4 bases; junction bases not matched to a gene: 5. Written as DNA, the CDR3 is TGTGCCAGCAGCTCTGGACAGGGGCAATACAATGAGCAGTTCTTC. Its protein is CASSSGQGQYNEQFF. The variable domain in full, completed from reference TRBV11-3 and TRBJ2-1, reads EAGVVQSPRYKIIEKKQPVAFWCNPISGHNTLYWYLQNLGQGPELLIRYENEEAVDDSQLPKDRFSAERLKGVDSTLKIQPAELGDSAVYLCASSSGQGQYNEQFFGPGTRLTVL.

The chain links TRBV18 to TRBJ2-5; a possible D gene is TRBD2 (5 bases). V lost 2 bases to trimming and J lost 4 bases, with 14 bases between them. Germline V CDR1 and CDR2: KGHSH, LQKENI. The length of the CDR3 is 15 residues. CDR3 sequence reads: CASSPEGFGIETQYF. The CDR3 DNA reads as TGTGCCAGCTCACCAGAGGGTTTTGGAATAGAGACCCAGTACTTC. The full variable domain, rest sourced from reference TRBV18 and TRBJ2-5, is NAGVMQNPRHLVRRRGQEARLRCSPMKGHSHVYWYRQLPEEGLKFMVYLQKENIIDESGMPKERFSAEFPKEGPSILRIQQVVRGDSAAYFCASSPEGFGIETQYFGPGTRLLVL.

The genes are TRBV5-1 and TRBJ2-7, with 8 bases matching TRBD1. The CDR3 spans 16 residues. J gave up 3 bases and V 3 bases, and 11 bases lay outside the gene matches. CDR1 is SGHRS and CDR2 is YFSETQ in the germline V gene. CDR3 DNA: TGCGCCAGCAGCTCGTCCCCCCCAGGGACAGGCTACGAGCAGTACTTC. Amino acids: CASSSSPPGTGYEQYF.

The rearrangement uses TRBV5-4 and TRBJ1-2, with D unresolved. The CDR3 contains 15 residues. With 9 bases removed from V and 0 bases from J, the gap between germline ends came to 18 bases. The germline V gene encodes CDR1 SGHNT and CDR2 YYREEE (reference sequence). The CDR3 bases are TGTGCCACTCGATCTCTGGACCTTCCTAACTATGGCTACACCTTC. This encodes CATRSLDLPNYGYTF.

In this sample, this clone turned up once. The rearrangement links TRBV5-1 to TRBJ1-1; 7 nucleotides match TRBD1. V dropped 6 bases and J dropped 7; count of bases not matched to a gene: 9. The germline gives CDR1 SGHRS, CDR2 YFSETQ. The CDR3 consists of 13 residues. The CDR3 bases are TGCGCCAGCAATAAAGGGGCAGGGGGTGAAGCTTTCTTT. Protein: CASNKGAGGEAFF.

This chain joins TRBV7-2 and TRBJ2-7; tentatively, D is TRBD1 or TRBD2 (5 bases each). The V end lost 5 bases, the J end lost 2 bases, and 13 bases lay between the germline ends. Germline CDR1 reads SGHTA; CDR2 reads FQGNSA. This CDR3 is built from 14 residues. In nucleotides, the CDR3 is TGTGCCAGCAGCCCGGACGGGGCCGCCTACGAGCAGTACTTC. This gives the protein CASSPDGAAYEQYF. Using reference TRBV7-2 and TRBJ2-7 for the parts outside the CDR3, the full variable domain is GAGVSQSPSNKVTEKGKDVELRCDPISGHTALYWYRQSLGQGLEFLIYFQGNSAPDKSGLPSDRFSAERTGGSVSTLTIQRTQQEDSAVYLCASSPDGAAYEQYFGPGTRLTVT.

V usage is TRBV2 and J usage is TRBJ1-1; TRBD1 aligns across 9 bases. V lost 6 bases to trimming and J lost 6 bases; unmatched junction nucleotides: 11. Germline loops: CDR1 SNHLY, CDR2 FYNNEI. The CDR3 has 15 amino acids. CDR3 region: CASRLLQGARAEAFF. DNA of the CDR3: TGTGCCAGCAGGCTACTACAGGGGGCACGGGCTGAAGCTTTCTTT. Full variable domain (rest looked up from reference TRBV2 and TRBJ1-1): EPEVTQTPSHQVTQMGQEVILRCVPISNHLYFYWYRQILGQKVEFLVSFYNNEISEKSEIFDDQFSVERPDGSNFTLKIRSTKLEDSAMYFCASRLLQGARAEAFFGQGTRLTVV.

The chain recombines TRBV2 with TRBJ2-5; 7 bases line up with TRBD1. The ends lost 9 bases at V and 2 bases at J; junction bases unmatched: 3. Germline loops: CDR1 SNHLY, CDR2 FYNNEI. CDR3 length: 12 residues. The DNA of the CDR3 is TGTGCCAGAAGGGGGCAACAAGAGACCCAGTACTTC. Its translation is CARRGQQETQYF.